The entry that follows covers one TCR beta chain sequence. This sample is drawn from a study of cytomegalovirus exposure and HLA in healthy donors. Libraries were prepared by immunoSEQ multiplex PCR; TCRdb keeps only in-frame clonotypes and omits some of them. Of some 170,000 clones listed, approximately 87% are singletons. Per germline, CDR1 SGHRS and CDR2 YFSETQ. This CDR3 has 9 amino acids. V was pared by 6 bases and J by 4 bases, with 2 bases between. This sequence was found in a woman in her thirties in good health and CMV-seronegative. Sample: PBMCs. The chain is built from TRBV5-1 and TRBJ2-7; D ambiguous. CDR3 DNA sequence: TGCGCCAGCACGTACGAGCAGTACTTC. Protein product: CASTYEQYF.